This is a list of T cell receptor beta chains from one sample in a study of graft-versus-host responses after intestinal transplantation. Some clones are missing from TCRdb's copy, which holds only in-frame ones; the method was immunoSEQ multiplex PCR. The table lists 75,000 to 95,000 clones, roughly 90% of them singletons. For these TCRs, the target antigens are not known. The input for sequencing was unstimulated CD4+ T cells sorted from spleen or lymph node cells, taken before transplant. These receptors were taken from a human donor who was the organ donor for an intestinal transplant. Each CDR3 is given with its conserved first and last residue. The D gene is left open where the match is weak. Clone size is stated in some rows and not others, as once, few, many or a class when expanded.

j_call | clone_size | d_call | v_call | cdr3_length | cdr3_nt | cdr3_aa
TRBJ1-1 | . | . | TRBV6-6 | 13 | TGTGCCAGCACGTTGGCAGGGGTAACTGAAGCTTTCTTT | CASTLAGVTEAFF
TRBJ2-1 | . | . | TRBV2 | 13 | TGTGCCATCAAAAAGCCCGGCTACAATGAGCAGTTCTTC | CAIKKPGYNEQFF
TRBJ1-2 | . | . | TRBV29-1 | 13 | TGCAGCGTTGAAGATCTGGCAGACTATGGCTACACCTTC | CSVEDLADYGYTF
TRBJ2-3 | . | TRBD1 | TRBV28 | 16 | TGTGCCAGCAGTTTAAATCGGGACAGGGGGCGAGATACGCAGTATTTT | CASSLNRDRGRDTQYF
TRBJ2-5 | . | TRBD1 | TRBV11-2 | 15 | TGTGCCAGCAGCTTTTCTCAGGGGGCCCGGGAGACCCAGTACTTC | CASSFSQGARETQYF
TRBJ1-3 | . | TRBD1 | TRBV7-6 | 15 | TGTGCCAGCAGCGACCCGACAGGGTCTGGAAACACCATATATTTT | CASSDPTGSGNTIYF
TRBJ2-2 | . | TRBD1 | TRBV5-4 | 17 | TGTGCCAGCCCTTGGGGACAGGGGTTAACAGGCACCGGGGAGCTGTTTTTT | CASPWGQGLTGTGELFF
TRBJ1-2 | once | . | TRBV5-1 | 14 | TGCGCCAGCAGCTTAACCGGGATTAACTATGGCTACACCTTC | CASSLTGINYGYTF
TRBJ2-1 | . | TRBD2 | TRBV7-9 | 14 | TGTGCCAGCCAGTACAGCGGGGAATACAATGAGCAGTTCTTC | CASQYSGEYNEQFF
TRBJ2-7 | once | TRBD2 | TRBV5-1 | 16 | TGCGCCAGCAGCTTGCTAGCGGGGGTGAGCTCCTACGAGCAGTACTTC | CASSLLAGVSSYEQYF
TRBJ2-3 | . | . | TRBV6-5 | 15 | TGTGCCAGCAGGGAGGGGGCAGGGGCGGCAGATACGCAGTATTTT | CASREGAGAADTQYF
TRBJ1-2 | . | . | TRBV28 | 13 | TGTGCCAGCAGTGCCCGACAGATCTATGGCTACACCTTC | CASSARQIYGYTF
TRBJ1-2 | once | TRBD1 | TRBV5-1 | 15 | TGCGCCAGCAGCTTAGAGACAGGGGCAAACTATGGCTACACCTTC | CASSLETGANYGYTF
TRBJ2-2 | . | . | TRBV9 | 16 | TGTGCCAGCAGCGTAGATTTTTGGGGGCGCGGTGGGGAGCTGTTTTTT | CASSVDFWGRGGELFF
TRBJ1-1 | . | . | TRBV18 | 16 | TGTGCCAGCTCACCAATTGGGGGCGCGAGGGGGACTGAAGCTTTCTTT | CASSPIGGARGTEAFF
TRBJ1-5 | . | TRBD1 | TRBV5-1 | 15 | TGCGCCAGCAGCTTGACCACAGGGGGAAGCCAGCCCCAGCATTTT | CASSLTTGGSQPQHF
TRBJ1-5 | . | . | TRBV5-8 | 15 | TGCGCCAGCAGCTTGGCAGGGTATAGCAATCAGCCCCAGCATTTT | CASSLAGYSNQPQHF
TRBJ2-7 | . | TRBD1 | TRBV6-1 | 14 | TGTGCCAGCGGCGGACAGGGGAGCACCTACGAGCAGTACTTC | CASGGQGSTYEQYF
TRBJ2-7 | . | TRBD2 | TRBV28 | 15 | TGTGCCAGCAGTCAACCGGCTAGCGGGAATTACGAGCAGTACTTC | CASSQPASGNYEQYF
TRBJ2-4 | . | . | TRBV18 | 14 | TGTGCCAGCTCGCGAGGGTCTGGGGAAAACATTCAGTACTTC | CASSRGSGENIQYF
TRBJ2-1 | . | TRBD2 | TRBV10-1 | 16 | TGCGCCAGCAGTCTAGCGGGGGGGCCGACCTACAATGAGCAGTTCTTC | CASSLAGGPTYNEQFF
TRBJ1-2 | . | . | TRBV9 | 16 | TGTGCCAGCAGCCGCAGTCGGGGACAAGATCGGGATGGCTACACCTTC | CASSRSRGQDRDGYTF
TRBJ2-3 | . | TRBD2 | TRBV29-1 | 16 | TGCAGCGCCCAGAAGCGGGAGGGCCGAGGCACAGATACGCAGTATTTT | CSAQKREGRGTDTQYF
TRBJ2-1 | . | TRBD2 | TRBV18 | 15 | TGTGCCAGCTCACCTCTAGCGGGATACAACAATGAGCAGTTCTTC | CASSPLAGYNNEQFF
TRBJ2-5 | . | . | TRBV11-3 | 17 | TGTGCCAGCAGCCTAAGCCTGGGGCACCCGAGGGGGGAGACCCAGTACTTC | CASSLSLGHPRGETQYF
TRBJ2-1 | . | TRBD2 | TRBV11-3 | 15 | TGTGCCAGCTCCATAGCGGGAGGCACTTGGGGTGAGCAGTTCTTC | CASSIAGGTWGEQFF
TRBJ2-3 | . | . | TRBV18 | 15 | TGTGCCAGCTCACCACCGAGTAAAGCCACAGATACGCAGTATTTT | CASSPPSKATDTQYF
TRBJ2-3 | . | TRBD2 | TRBV7-2 | 13 | TGTGCCAGCAGCCCTAGCGGGGTGAATACGCAGTATTTT | CASSPSGVNTQYF
TRBJ2-1 | . | . | TRBV6-1 | 16 | TGTGCCAGCAGTGAAAGGTACGGAGGGTACTACAATGAGCAGTTCTTC | CASSERYGGYYNEQFF
TRBJ2-3 | . | . | TRBV10-1 | 13 | TGCGCCAGCAGTGCAGGGGACGCAGATACGCAGTATTTT | CASSAGDADTQYF
TRBJ2-5 | . | . | TRBV6-6 | 15 | TGTGCCAGCAGTTACACATCGTCAGGGCAAGAGACCCAGTACTTC | CASSYTSSGQETQYF
TRBJ2-6 | . | TRBD1 | TRBV2 | 15 | TGTGCCAGCAGAGGAGACAGGGCTGGGGCCAACGTCCTGACTTTC | CASRGDRAGANVLTF
TRBJ2-1 | once | TRBD2 | TRBV7-9 | 19 | TGTGCCAGCAGCTTACCCCTGGGACTAGCGGGAGGGGAGGGGAATGAGCAGTTCTTC | CASSLPLGLAGGEGNEQFF
TRBJ2-5 | . | TRBD2 | TRBV30 | 15 | TGTGCCTGGAGCGGACTAGCGGGGGGGGAAGAGACCCAGTACTTC | CAWSGLAGGEETQYF
TRBJ2-4 | . | TRBD1 | TRBV19 | 19 | TGTGCCAGTAGTTTACAGGGGAACCAGTATTCCTCAGCCAAAAACATTCAGTACTTC | CASSLQGNQYSSAKNIQYF
TRBJ1-1 | . | . | TRBV18 | 13 | TGTGCCAGCAAGACGGGGGAAGGCACTGAAGCTTTCTTT | CASKTGEGTEAFF
TRBJ2-2 | . | TRBD1 | TRBV10-3 | 15 | TGTGCCATAGGGCGGGGACAGGCGAACACCGGGGAGCTGTTTTTT | CAIGRGQANTGELFF